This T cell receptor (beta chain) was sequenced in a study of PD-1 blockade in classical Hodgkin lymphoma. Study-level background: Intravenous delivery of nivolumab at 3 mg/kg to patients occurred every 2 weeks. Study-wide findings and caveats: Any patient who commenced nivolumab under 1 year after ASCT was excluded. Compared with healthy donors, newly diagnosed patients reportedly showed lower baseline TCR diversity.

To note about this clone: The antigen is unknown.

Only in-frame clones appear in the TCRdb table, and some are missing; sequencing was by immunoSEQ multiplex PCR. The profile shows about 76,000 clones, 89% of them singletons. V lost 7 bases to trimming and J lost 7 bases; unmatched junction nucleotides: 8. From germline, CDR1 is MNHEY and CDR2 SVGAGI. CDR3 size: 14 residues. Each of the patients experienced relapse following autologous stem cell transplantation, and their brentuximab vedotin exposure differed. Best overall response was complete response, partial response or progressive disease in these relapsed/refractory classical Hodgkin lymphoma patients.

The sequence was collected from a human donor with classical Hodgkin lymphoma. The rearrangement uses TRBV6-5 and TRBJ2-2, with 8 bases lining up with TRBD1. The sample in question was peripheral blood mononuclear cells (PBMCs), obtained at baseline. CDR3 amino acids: CASNSDRVGGELFF. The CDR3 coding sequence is TGTGCCAGCAACTCGGACAGGGTGGGCGGGGAGCTGTTTTTT.